This TCR beta chain was sequenced during a study of identical twins. Study conclusions and caveats: Excess twin sharing in beta out-of-frame sequences was weaker. Some out-of-frame alpha sequences were shared by twins, and these showed excess low generation probability. Carriage of fewer insertions was seen in abundant cord blood beta clonotypes, whereas memory repertoires showed none.

Template switching created a universal primer site, and the cDNA included unique molecular identifiers. TCRdb fed the 5' RACE reads into MiXCR, producing one record per CDR3 protein. The table lists roughly 710,000 distinct CDR3 sequences, over 5% of them singletons. Turning to this clonotype: No antigen is known for it.

Germline V gene data show CDR1 as SQVTM and CDR2 as ANQGSEA. The CDR3 is 13 residues long. The V gene end was trimmed by 3 bases and the J gene end by 5 bases; junction bases not matched to a gene: 7. The rearrangement links TRBV29-1 to TRBJ2-7, with 7 bases matching TRBD2. This TCR was recovered from a man aged 18 to 35 in good health. Sequenced input: naive T cells sorted from blood. The CDR3 loop is CSVDSGGLDEQYF. The CDR3 bases are TGCAGCGTTGATTCGGGGGGTCTGGACGAGCAGTACTTC.